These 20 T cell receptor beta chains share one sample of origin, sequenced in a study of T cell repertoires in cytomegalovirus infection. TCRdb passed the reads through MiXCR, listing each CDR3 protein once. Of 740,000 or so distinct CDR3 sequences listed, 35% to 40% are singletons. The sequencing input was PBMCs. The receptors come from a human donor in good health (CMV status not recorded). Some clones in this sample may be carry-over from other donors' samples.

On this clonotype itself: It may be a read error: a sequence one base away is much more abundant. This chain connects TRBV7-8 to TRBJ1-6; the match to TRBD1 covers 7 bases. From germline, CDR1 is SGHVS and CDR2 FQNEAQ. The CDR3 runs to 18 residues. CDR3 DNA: TGTTCCAGCAGCTTAGATCGTCGGGGACAGAACCCCAATTCACCCCTCCACTTT. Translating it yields CSSSLDRRGQNPNSPLHF.

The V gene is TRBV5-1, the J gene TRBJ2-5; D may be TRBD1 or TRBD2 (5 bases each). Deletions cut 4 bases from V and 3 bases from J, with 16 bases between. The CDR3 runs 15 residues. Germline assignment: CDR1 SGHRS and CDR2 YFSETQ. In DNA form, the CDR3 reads TGCGCCAGCAGCCCGGGACCGAGTACTAAAGAGACCCAGTACTTC. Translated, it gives CASSPGPSTKETQYF. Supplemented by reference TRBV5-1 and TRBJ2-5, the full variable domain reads KAGVTQTPRYLIKTRGQQVTLSCSPISGHRSVSWYQQTPGQGLQFLFEYFSETQRNKGNFPGRFSGRQFSNSRSEMNVSTLELGDSALYLCASSPGPSTKETQYFGPGTRLLVL.

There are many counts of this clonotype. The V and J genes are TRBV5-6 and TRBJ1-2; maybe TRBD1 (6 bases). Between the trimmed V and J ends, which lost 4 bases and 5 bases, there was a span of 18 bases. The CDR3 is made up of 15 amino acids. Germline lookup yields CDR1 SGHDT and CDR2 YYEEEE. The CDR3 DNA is TGTGCCAGCAGCCCCGGGGACACGGTGGGGTATGGCTACACCTTC. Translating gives CASSPGDTVGYGYTF.

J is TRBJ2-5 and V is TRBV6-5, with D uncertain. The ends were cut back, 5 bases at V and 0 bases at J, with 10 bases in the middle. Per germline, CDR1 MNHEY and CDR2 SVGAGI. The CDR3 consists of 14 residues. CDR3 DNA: TGTGCCAGCAGTCCTCCACCGTACCAAGAGACCCAGTACTTC. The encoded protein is CASSPPPYQETQYF.

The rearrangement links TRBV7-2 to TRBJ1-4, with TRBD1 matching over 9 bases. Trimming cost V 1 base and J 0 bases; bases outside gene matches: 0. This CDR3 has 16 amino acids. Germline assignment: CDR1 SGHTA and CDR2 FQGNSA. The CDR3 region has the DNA TGTGCCAGCAGCTTAGGGACAGGGGCAACTAATGAAAAACTGTTTTTT. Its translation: CASSLGTGATNEKLFF.

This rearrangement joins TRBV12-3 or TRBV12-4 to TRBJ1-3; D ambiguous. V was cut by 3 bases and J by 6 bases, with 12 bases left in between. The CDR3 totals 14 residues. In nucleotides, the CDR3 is TGTGCCAGCAGTTTTAAGGGCGGCGCAAACACCATATATTTT. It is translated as CASSFKGGANTIYF.

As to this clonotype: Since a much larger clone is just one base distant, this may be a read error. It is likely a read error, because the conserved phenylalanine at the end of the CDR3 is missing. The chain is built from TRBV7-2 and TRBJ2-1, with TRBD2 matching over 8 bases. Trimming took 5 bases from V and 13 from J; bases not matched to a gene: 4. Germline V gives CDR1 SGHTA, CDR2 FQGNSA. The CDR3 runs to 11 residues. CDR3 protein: CASSPRGDQFL. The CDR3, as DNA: TGTGCCAGCAGCCCGCGGGGGGATCAGTTCTTA.

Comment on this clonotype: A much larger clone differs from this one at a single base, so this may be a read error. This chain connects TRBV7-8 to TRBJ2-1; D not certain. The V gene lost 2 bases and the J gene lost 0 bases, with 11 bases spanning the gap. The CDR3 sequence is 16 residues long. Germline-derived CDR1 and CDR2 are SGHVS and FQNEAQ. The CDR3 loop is CASSLSAQSSYNEQFF. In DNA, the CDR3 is TGTGCCAGCAGCTTATCGGCCCAGAGCTCCTACAATGAGCAGTTCTTC. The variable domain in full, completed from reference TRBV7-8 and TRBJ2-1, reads GAGVSQSPRYKVAKRGQDVALRCDPISGHVSLFWYQQALGQGPEFLTYFQNEAQLDKSGLPSDRFFAERPEGSVSTLKIQRTQQEDSAVYLCASSLSAQSSYNEQFFGPGTRLTVL.

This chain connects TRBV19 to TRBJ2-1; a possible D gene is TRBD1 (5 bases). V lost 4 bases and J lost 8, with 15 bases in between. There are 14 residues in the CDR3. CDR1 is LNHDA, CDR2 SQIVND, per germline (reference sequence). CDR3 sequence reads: CASSTSGRVDEQFF. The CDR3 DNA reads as TGTGCCAGTAGTACCTCCGGCAGGGTCGATGAGCAGTTCTTC.

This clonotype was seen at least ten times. CDR3 in DNA: TGCGCCAGCAGTCCCCACGGGCCCCCCTACAATGAGCAGTTCTTC. Residues: CASSPHGPPYNEQFF. The rearrangement uses TRBV4-1 and TRBJ2-1; no reliable D call. The V end lost 6 bases, the J end lost 2 bases, and 14 bases lay between the germline ends. The germline V gene has CDR1 MGHRA and CDR2 YSYEKL. The CDR3 spans 15 residues.

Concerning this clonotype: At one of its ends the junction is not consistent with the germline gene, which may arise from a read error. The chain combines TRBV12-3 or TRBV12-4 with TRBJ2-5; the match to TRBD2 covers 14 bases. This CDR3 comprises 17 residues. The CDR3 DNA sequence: TGTGACAGCAGCATCCGACTAGCGGGGGGGACACAAGAGACCCAGTACTTC. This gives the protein CDSSIRLAGGTQETQYF.

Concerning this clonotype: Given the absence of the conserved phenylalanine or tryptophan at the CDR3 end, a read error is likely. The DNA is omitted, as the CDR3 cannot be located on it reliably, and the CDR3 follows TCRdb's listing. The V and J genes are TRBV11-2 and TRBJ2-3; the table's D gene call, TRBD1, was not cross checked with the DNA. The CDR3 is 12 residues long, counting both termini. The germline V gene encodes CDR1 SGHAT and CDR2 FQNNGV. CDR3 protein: CASSLAEGSLYL.

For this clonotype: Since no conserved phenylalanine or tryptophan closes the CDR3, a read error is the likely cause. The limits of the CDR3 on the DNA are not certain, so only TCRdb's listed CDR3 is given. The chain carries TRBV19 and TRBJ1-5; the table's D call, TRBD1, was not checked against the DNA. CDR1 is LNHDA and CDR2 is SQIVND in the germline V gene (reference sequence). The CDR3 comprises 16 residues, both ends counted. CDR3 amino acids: CASSSQGQAPVGPHHV.

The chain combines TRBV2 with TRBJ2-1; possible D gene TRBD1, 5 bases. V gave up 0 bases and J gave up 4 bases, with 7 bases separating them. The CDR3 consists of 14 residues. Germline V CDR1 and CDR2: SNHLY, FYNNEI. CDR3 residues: CASSEARQYNEQFF. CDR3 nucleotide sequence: TGTGCCAGCAGTGAAGCCCGACAGTACAATGAGCAGTTCTTC.

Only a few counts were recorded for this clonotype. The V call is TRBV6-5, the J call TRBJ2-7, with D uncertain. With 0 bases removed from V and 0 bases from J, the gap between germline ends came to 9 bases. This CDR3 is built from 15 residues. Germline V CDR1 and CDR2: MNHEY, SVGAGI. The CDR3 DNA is TGTGCCAGCAGTTACTCGAAATCAGGCTCCTACGAGCAGTACTTC. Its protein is CASSYSKSGSYEQYF.

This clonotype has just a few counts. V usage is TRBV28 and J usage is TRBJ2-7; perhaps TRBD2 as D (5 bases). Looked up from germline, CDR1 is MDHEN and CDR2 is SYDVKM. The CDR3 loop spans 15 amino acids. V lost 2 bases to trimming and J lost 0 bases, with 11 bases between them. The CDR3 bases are TGTGCCAGCAGTTTAGTCGGGGTAAGCTCCTACGAGCAGTACTTC. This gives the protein CASSLVGVSSYEQYF.

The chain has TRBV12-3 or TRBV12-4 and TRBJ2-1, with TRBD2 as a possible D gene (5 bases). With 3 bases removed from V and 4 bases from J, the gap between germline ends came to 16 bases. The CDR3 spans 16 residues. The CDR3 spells CASSLRSGSYYNEQFF. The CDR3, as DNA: TGTGCCAGCAGTTTGCGATCGGGAAGTTATTACAATGAGCAGTTCTTC.

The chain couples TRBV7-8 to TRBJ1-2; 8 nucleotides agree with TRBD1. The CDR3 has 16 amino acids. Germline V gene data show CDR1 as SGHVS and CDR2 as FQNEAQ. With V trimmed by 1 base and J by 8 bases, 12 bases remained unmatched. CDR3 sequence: CASSLDPGQGSRGYTF. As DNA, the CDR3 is TGTGCCAGCAGCTTAGATCCCGGACAGGGAAGTAGAGGCTACACCTTC.

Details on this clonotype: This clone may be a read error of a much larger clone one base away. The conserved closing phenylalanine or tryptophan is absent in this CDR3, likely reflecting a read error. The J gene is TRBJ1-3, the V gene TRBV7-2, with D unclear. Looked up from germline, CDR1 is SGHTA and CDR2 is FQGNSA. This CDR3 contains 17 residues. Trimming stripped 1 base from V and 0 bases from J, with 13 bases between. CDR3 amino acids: CASSLGDLLSSGNTIYL. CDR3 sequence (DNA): TGTGCCAGCAGCTTAGGTGACCTACTGAGCTCTGGAAACACCATATATTTG.

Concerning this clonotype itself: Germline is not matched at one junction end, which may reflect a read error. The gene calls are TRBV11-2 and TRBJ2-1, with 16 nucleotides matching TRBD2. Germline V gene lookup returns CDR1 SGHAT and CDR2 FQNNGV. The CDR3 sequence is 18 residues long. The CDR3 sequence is CACRGIGTSGRVRDEQFF. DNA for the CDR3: TGTGCCTGCAGGGGGATCGGGACTAGCGGGAGGGTGCGAGATGAGCAGTTCTTC.